One sample yielded the 17 T cell receptor beta chains listed below, sequenced in a study of T cell changes during pregnancy in multiple sclerosis. Clones were sequenced by immunoSEQ multiplex PCR, and TCRdb holds only the in-frame ones, with some missing. The sample has fewer than 45,000 clones; 80% to 90% are singletons. The sequenced sample was CD4+ T cells from peripheral blood mononuclear cells, obtained in the first trimester of pregnancy. Source of these receptors: a female donor with multiple sclerosis, enrolled in a pregnancy study.

This chain links TRBV5-1 with TRBJ1-3; the match to TRBD1 covers 9 bases. CDR3 size: 14 residues. With 4 bases clipped from V and 5 bases from J, the junction kept 4 bases outside the gene matches. Germline V gives CDR1 SGHRS, CDR2 YFSETQ. CDR3 residues: CASSLGQGRNTIYF. The CDR3 nucleotides are TGCGCCAGCAGCCTCGGACAGGGGAGAAACACCATATATTTT.

This chain uses TRBV18 with TRBJ1-6; 7 positions match TRBD1. V shed 3 bases and J 7 bases; nucleotides not matched to a gene: 3. The CDR3 runs to 14 residues. Per germline, CDR1 KGHSH and CDR2 LQKENI. CDR3 protein: CASSPEGANSPLHF. The CDR3 region has the DNA TGTGCCAGCTCACCTGAGGGGGCCAATTCACCCCTCCACTTT.

This sequence joins TRBV27 and TRBJ1-5, with 7 bases fitting TRBD1. The junction had 12 bases not matched to a gene; V was cut back by 5 bases and J by 2 bases. The CDR3 is made up of 17 amino acids. Germline CDR1 reads MNHEY; CDR2 reads SMNVEV (reference sequence). As DNA, the CDR3 is TGTGCCAGCAGTCCGCGCCTGACAGGGATGGGCAATCAGCCCCAGCATTTT. Protein product: CASSPRLTGMGNQPQHF.

The CDR3 loop is CASSQGNTGLAGGTDTQYF. The CDR3 region has the DNA TGTGCCAGCAGCCAAGGGAACACGGGACTAGCGGGAGGCACAGATACGCAGTATTTT. The chain couples TRBV4-2 to TRBJ2-3, with 14 positions matching TRBD2. With V trimmed by 1 base and J by 1 base, 7 bases remained unmatched. Germline CDR1 is LGHNA and CDR2 is YNFKEQ. The length of the CDR3 is 19 residues.

The gene calls are TRBV7-9 and TRBJ1-6; possible D gene TRBD1, 6 bases. Germline loops: CDR1 SEHNR, CDR2 FQNEAQ (reference sequence). This CDR3 contains 14 residues. Trimming shortened V by 6 bases and J by 7 bases, and 13 bases separated the two germline ends. The CDR3 DNA follows: TGTGCCAGCAGTCACAGGGTCCAGAATTCACCCCTCCACTTT. This gives the protein CASSHRVQNSPLHF.

V and J are TRBV9 and TRBJ2-2; TRBD2 matches at 12 bases. This CDR3 comprises 17 residues. CDR1 is SGDLS, CDR2 YYNGEE, per germline. The J segment lost 1 base and the V segment lost 0 bases, leaving 1 base of the junction unmatched. CDR3 in DNA: TGTGCCAGCAGCGTAGGGGGACTAGCGGGGAACACCGGGGAGCTGTTTTTT. Protein sequence: CASSVGGLAGNTGELFF.

The chain is built from TRBV5-1 and TRBJ2-1, with 10 positions matching TRBD2. This CDR3 comprises 16 residues. The junction had 7 bases not matched to a gene; V was cut back by 3 bases and J by 4 bases. Germline V gene lookup returns CDR1 SGHRS and CDR2 YFSETQ. CDR3 region: CASSSVTSGAYNEQFF. CDR3 coding DNA: TGCGCCAGCAGCTCCGTTACTAGCGGGGCGTACAATGAGCAGTTCTTC.

The rearrangement links TRBV7-2 to TRBJ1-5; tentative D call: TRBD1 (5 bases). The ends were cut back, 4 bases at V and 6 bases at J, with 7 bases in the middle. Germline-derived CDR1 and CDR2 are SGHTA and FQGNSA. The CDR3 has 12 amino acids. The CDR3 bases are TGTGCCAGCAGCTACAGGTCTCAGCCCCAGCATTTT. It encodes CASSYRSQPQHF.

V gene TRBV29-1 combines with J gene TRBJ2-6, with 7 bases aligning to TRBD1. J was trimmed by 0 bases and V by 6 bases; bases with no gene match: 11. CDR3 length equals 17 residues. Germline CDR1 reads SQVTM; CDR2 reads ANQGSEA. This chain's CDR3 is CSVMDEGQSSGANVLTF. The CDR3, as DNA: TGCAGCGTCATGGACGAGGGACAGTCCTCTGGGGCCAACGTCCTGACTTTC.

This chain joins TRBV18 and TRBJ2-1; 9 bases line up with TRBD1. Unmatched junction bases numbered 8, after V lost 1 base and J lost 4 bases. CDR3 length: 17 residues. Germline CDR1 KGHSH, CDR2 LQKENI. The CDR3 sequence: CASSPLNPGQGYNEQFF. In DNA, the CDR3 is TGTGCCAGCTCACCACTCAATCCGGGACAGGGTTACAATGAGCAGTTCTTC.

The rearrangement uses TRBV6-1 and TRBJ1-2; possible D gene TRBD1, 6 bases. V was clipped by 1 base and J by 7 bases, with 22 bases between them. The CDR3 length is 17 residues. The germline CDR1 and CDR2 sequences are MNHNS and SASEGT. The CDR3 sequence: CASSEGVVSRRGRGYTF. CDR3 coding DNA: TGTGCCAGCAGTGAAGGAGTGGTTTCCCGCAGGGGCCGTGGCTACACCTTC.

With regard to this clone: The sample contains more than one DNA sequence encoding this CDR3. CDR3: CASSSQETQYF. The CDR3 region has the DNA TGCGCCAGCAGCTCGCAAGAGACCCAGTACTTC. The chain combines TRBV5-1 with TRBJ2-5, with D unresolved. V lost 3 bases, J lost 2 bases, and 2 bases lay in between. Per germline, CDR1 SGHRS and CDR2 YFSETQ. The CDR3 loop spans 11 amino acids.

CDR3 nucleotides: TGTGCCACCAGCAGAGATCGCCGGACAGGGAGCTCTGGGGCCAACGTCCTGACTTTC. Translation: CATSRDRRTGSSGANVLTF. V gene TRBV15 combines with J gene TRBJ2-6, with TRBD1 matching 8 bases. Losses at the gene ends were 0 bases for V and 0 bases for J; bases not matched to a gene: 7. The CDR3 is 19 amino acids. CDR1 and CDR2 from the germline V gene are LNHNV and YYDKDF (reference sequence). Together with reference TRBV15 and TRBJ2-6, the CDR3 gives the full variable domain: DAMVIQNPRYQVTQFGKPVTLSCSQTLNHNVMYWYQQKSSQAPKLLFHYYDKDFNNEADTPDNFQSRRPNTSFCFLDIRSPGLGDTAMYLCATSRDRRTGSSGANVLTFGAGSRLTVL.

The V gene is TRBV10-1, the J gene TRBJ1-3, with D possibly being TRBD1 (6 bases). The CDR3 contains 16 residues. Germline CDR1 is WNHNN and CDR2 is SYGVQD (reference sequence). V lost 10 bases, J lost 2 bases, and 21 bases lay in between. Here the CDR3 reads CATPHREKETGNTIYF. DNA for the CDR3: TGCGCCACCCCCCACAGGGAGAAGGAGACTGGAAACACCATATATTTT.

J is TRBJ2-2 and V is TRBV18, with TRBD2 matching over 10 bases. The CDR3 has 17 amino acids. Germline CDR1 KGHSH, CDR2 LQKENI. V gave up 1 base and J gave up 3 bases; unmatched junction bases: 5. The CDR3 sequence: CASSPLGTSEHTGELFF. DNA of the CDR3: TGTGCCAGCTCACCACTTGGGACTAGCGAACACACCGGGGAGCTGTTTTTT.

This chain joins TRBV14 and TRBJ2-3; 7 bases agree with TRBD1. Trimming at V came to 0 bases and at J to 7 bases, leaving 13 bases not matched to a gene. The CDR3 consists of 17 residues. From germline, CDR1 is SGHDN and CDR2 FVKESK. The CDR3, as DNA: TGTGCCAGCAGCCAAGACAGGGTAGGGTTCAGGGGGAATACGCAGTATTTT. Translated, it gives CASSQDRVGFRGNTQYF.

Details on this clone: Different DNA sequences within this sample yield the same CDR3. This rearrangement joins TRBV5-6 to TRBJ2-1, with a possible D match to TRBD2 (5 bases). Deletions cut 2 bases from V and 5 bases from J, with 5 bases between. Germline-derived CDR1 and CDR2 are SGHDT and YYEEEE. The CDR3 extends over 12 amino acids. DNA of the CDR3: TGTGCCAGCAGCTTAGCGGACAATGAGCAGTTCTTC. It specifies CASSLADNEQFF.